This is a list of T cell receptor beta chains from one sample in a study of cytotoxic CD8 clonotypes in ibrutinib-treated CLL. Measured with immunoSEQ multiplex PCR; TCRdb has only the in-frame clones, and not every one. The sample shows some 310,000 clones, more than 65% of them seen only once. The source was PBMCs, collected before ibrutinib treatment. These receptors originate from a human donor with chronic lymphocytic leukemia. Both conserved end residues are part of each CDR3. A D gene is named only where the DNA matches it firmly. Clone size, where shown, is once, few, many, or a class for clones that have expanded.

J: TRBJ1-2; D: -; size: few; V: TRBV19; CDR3: CASSIGGPPDGYTF; DNA: TGTGCCAGTAGTATAGGAGGCCCTCCCGACGGCTACACCTTC
J: TRBJ1-5; D: -; size: -; V: TRBV6-4; CDR3: CASSDSGLGQPQHF; DNA: TGTGCCAGCAGTGACTCGGGGTTGGGTCAGCCCCAGCATTTT
J: TRBJ1-2; D: TRBD1; size: once; V: TRBV4-3; CDR3: CASSPQGGILGYTF; DNA: TGCGCCAGCAGCCCACAGGGGGGGATTCTTGGCTACACCTTC
J: TRBJ2-7; D: TRBD2; size: -; V: TRBV10-3; CDR3: CAISPGLAIHEQYF; DNA: TGTGCCATCAGCCCAGGACTAGCTATCCACGAGCAGTACTTC
J: TRBJ2-2; D: -; size: -; V: TRBV29-1; CDR3: CSVLDKSNTGELFF; DNA: TGCAGCGTTTTGGATAAGTCGAACACCGGGGAGCTGTTTTTT
J: TRBJ1-1; D: TRBD1; size: once; V: TRBV4-1; CDR3: CASSHKSPGQGGMNTEAFF; DNA: TGCGCCAGCAGCCATAAAAGCCCCGGACAGGGGGGAATGAACACTGAAGCTTTCTTT
J: TRBJ2-2; D: -; size: few; V: TRBV7-3; CDR3: CASSLGGNTGELFF; DNA: TGTGCCAGCAGCTTAGGGGGGAACACCGGGGAGCTGTTTTTT
J: TRBJ2-1; D: -; size: -; V: TRBV25-1; CDR3: CASSENFEQFF; DNA: TGTGCCAGCAGTGAAAACTTTGAGCAGTTCTTC
J: TRBJ2-1; D: -; size: -; V: TRBV6-5; CDR3: CASSSGREQFF; DNA: TGTGCCAGCAGTAGCGGTCGGGAGCAGTTCTTC
J: TRBJ2-7; D: TRBD2; size: few; V: TRBV7-8; CDR3: CASSFGLAGGGEQYF; DNA: TGTGCCAGCAGCTTCGGACTAGCGGGAGGCGGCGAGCAGTACTTC
J: TRBJ1-5; D: TRBD1; size: once; V: TRBV28; CDR3: CASSLSDRGRVAPQHF; DNA: TGTGCCAGCAGTTTATCCGACAGGGGTAGGGTGGCGCCCCAGCATTTT
J: TRBJ2-7; D: TRBD1; size: -; V: TRBV6-5; CDR3: CASSYRRIQGAREQYF; DNA: TGTGCCAGCAGTTACCGGCGCATACAGGGGGCGAGAGAGCAGTACTTC
J: TRBJ2-7; D: TRBD2; size: -; V: TRBV9; CDR3: CASSALAGGLNEQYF; DNA: TGTGCCAGCAGCGCCTTAGCGGGAGGGCTGAACGAGCAGTACTTC
J: TRBJ2-5; D: TRBD2; size: once; V: TRBV19; CDR3: CASSRTSGNQETQYF; DNA: TGTGCCAGTAGTAGGACTAGCGGGAACCAAGAGACCCAGTACTTC
J: TRBJ2-7; D: -; size: -; V: TRBV10-3; CDR3: CAISELGATPTSYEQYF; DNA: TGTGCCATCAGTGAGTTGGGTGCAACTCCGACCTCCTACGAGCAGTACTTC
J: TRBJ2-5; D: TRBD2; size: -; V: TRBV27; CDR3: CASRLRGGLAGGQETQYF; DNA: TGTGCCAGCAGGTTACGGGGCGGACTAGCGGGAGGTCAAGAGACCCAGTACTTC
J: TRBJ2-5; D: TRBD2; size: -; V: TRBV29-1; CDR3: CSVETSGRGVAETQYF; DNA: TGCAGCGTCGAGACTAGCGGGAGAGGGGTCGCGGAGACCCAGTACTTC
J: TRBJ2-7; D: -; size: -; V: TRBV6-1; CDR3: CASSEGFAYEQYF; DNA: TGTGCCAGCAGTGAAGGGTTCGCCTACGAGCAGTACTTC
J: TRBJ2-7; D: -; size: -; V: TRBV19; CDR3: CASSIDWRNYEQYF; DNA: TGTGCCAGTAGTATAGATTGGCGGAATTACGAGCAGTACTTC
J: TRBJ2-1; D: TRBD2; size: few; V: TRBV29-1; CDR3: CSGTGLAINEQFF; DNA: TGCAGCGGAACGGGACTAGCCATAAATGAGCAGTTCTTC
J: TRBJ2-1; D: -; size: -; V: TRBV4-2; CDR3: CASSQDRLIQFF; DNA: TGTGCCAGCAGCCAAGATCGGCTGATCCAGTTCTTC
J: TRBJ1-1; D: -; size: -; V: TRBV11-2; CDR3: CASSLVWGEGTEAFF; DNA: TGTGCCAGCAGCTTAGTATGGGGCGAGGGCACTGAAGCTTTCTTT
J: TRBJ1-2; D: -; size: -; V: TRBV15; CDR3: CATSRASGGNYGYTF; DNA: TGTGCCACCAGCAGGGCGTCGGGGGGTAACTATGGCTACACCTTC
J: TRBJ2-2; D: -; size: -; V: TRBV7-8; CDR3: CASSFSPLGELFF; DNA: TGTGCCAGCAGCTTTTCTCCTTTGGGGGAGCTGTTTTTT
J: TRBJ2-7; D: -; size: many; V: TRBV28; CDR3: CASSLWASSYEQYF; DNA: TGTGCCAGCAGTTTATGGGCTTCTTCCTACGAGCAGTACTTC
J: TRBJ2-3; D: -; size: -; V: TRBV11-3; CDR3: CASSLRGGTDTQYF; DNA: TGTGCCAGCAGTCTTAGGGGGGGCACAGATACGCAGTATTTT
J: TRBJ2-5; D: TRBD1; size: -; V: TRBV18; CDR3: CASSPDRGIETQYF; DNA: TGTGCCAGCTCACCGGACAGGGGGATCGAGACCCAGTACTTC
J: TRBJ2-1; D: TRBD1; size: -; V: TRBV15; CDR3: CATSEWTGSYNEQFF; DNA: TGTGCCACCAGCGAGTGGACAGGGTCCTACAATGAGCAGTTCTTC
J: TRBJ2-2; D: TRBD2; size: -; V: TRBV14; CDR3: CASSRRLAGAVGELFF; DNA: TGTGCCAGCAGCCGCCGACTAGCGGGAGCGGTCGGGGAGCTGTTTTTT
J: TRBJ1-4; D: TRBD1; size: -; V: TRBV9; CDR3: CASSVDTGEVEKLFF; DNA: TGTGCCAGCAGCGTAGACACAGGGGAGGTCGAAAAACTGTTTTTT
J: TRBJ1-2; D: -; size: -; V: TRBV29-1; CDR3: CSVGENYGYTF; DNA: TGCAGCGTTGGGGAGAACTATGGCTACACCTTC
J: TRBJ2-3; D: -; size: -; V: TRBV30; CDR3: CAWTSGTFSTDTQYF; DNA: TGTGCCTGGACGTCCGGGACCTTTAGCACAGATACGCAGTATTTT
J: TRBJ2-7; D: -; size: -; V: TRBV7-2; CDR3: CASSPHRYEQYF; DNA: TGTGCCAGCAGCCCACACCGCTACGAGCAGTACTTC
J: TRBJ1-3; D: -; size: -; V: TRBV9; CDR3: CASSPRFGNTIYF; DNA: TGTGCCAGCAGCCCCCGATTTGGAAACACCATATATTTT
J: TRBJ2-5; D: TRBD1; size: once; V: TRBV7-9; CDR3: CASSPKGQGLETQYF; DNA: TGTGCCAGCAGCCCGAAGGGACAGGGGCTAGAGACCCAGTACTTC
J: TRBJ2-5; D: -; size: -; V: TRBV5-4; CDR3: CASSLGQQETQYF; DNA: TGTGCCAGCAGCTTGGGTCAGCAAGAGACCCAGTACTTC
J: TRBJ2-1; D: -; size: -; V: TRBV5-4; CDR3: CASSPTTLNSYNEQFF; DNA: TGTGCCAGCAGCCCAACCACTCTAAACTCCTACAATGAGCAGTTCTTC
J: TRBJ2-6; D: TRBD1; size: few; V: TRBV10-3; CDR3: CAISERGQGRGANVLTF; DNA: TGTGCCATCAGTGAGAGGGGACAGGGGAGAGGGGCCAACGTCCTGACTTTC
J: TRBJ1-5; D: TRBD1; size: -; V: TRBV2; CDR3: CASRTTGGRSNQPQHF; DNA: TGTGCCAGCAGGACCACAGGGGGACGGAGCAATCAGCCCCAGCATTTT
J: TRBJ2-1; D: TRBD2; size: -; V: TRBV7-3; CDR3: CASSPLFERGYNEQFF; DNA: TGTGCCAGCAGCCCACTGTTCGAGCGGGGGTACAATGAGCAGTTCTTC
J: TRBJ2-2; D: -; size: -; V: TRBV5-1; CDR3: CASSSPVGGELFF; DNA: TGCGCCAGCAGCTCCCCGGTCGGCGGGGAGCTGTTTTTT
J: TRBJ2-3; D: -; size: once; V: TRBV6-1; CDR3: CASSDRGVGGTDTQYF; DNA: TGTGCCAGCAGTGATCGAGGGGTGGGGGGCACAGATACGCAGTATTTT
J: TRBJ2-7; D: TRBD1; size: -; V: TRBV9; CDR3: CASSSYGQGASEQYF; DNA: TGTGCCAGCAGCTCGTACGGGCAGGGGGCCTCCGAGCAGTACTTC
J: TRBJ1-5; D: -; size: -; V: TRBV28; CDR3: CASSRAGQWNQPQHF; DNA: TGTGCCAGCAGCCGGGCAGGTCAGTGGAATCAGCCCCAGCATTTT
J: TRBJ2-7; D: -; size: -; V: TRBV4-2; CDR3: CASSQEPGPNHYEQYF; DNA: TGTGCCAGCAGCCAAGAACCAGGGCCCAACCACTACGAGCAGTACTTC
J: TRBJ2-7; D: -; size: -; V: TRBV14; CDR3: CASSQGGTHPYEQYF; DNA: TGTGCCAGCAGCCAGGGAGGGACACATCCTTACGAGCAGTACTTC
J: TRBJ2-6; D: -; size: -; V: TRBV9; CDR3: CASSTRQAGANVLTF; DNA: TGTGCCAGCAGCACGCGACAGGCTGGGGCCAACGTCCTGACTTTC
J: TRBJ2-7; D: -; size: -; V: TRBV5-1; CDR3: CASSLDPGRGYEQYF; DNA: TGCGCCAGCAGCTTGGATCCGGGACGAGGGTACGAGCAGTACTTC
J: TRBJ1-1; D: -; size: -; V: TRBV4-1; CDR3: CASSPPRQKNTEAFF; DNA: TGCGCCAGCAGCCCCCCGAGACAAAAGAACACTGAAGCTTTCTTT
J: TRBJ2-7; D: TRBD2; size: -; V: TRBV6-5; CDR3: CATKTSGSREQYF; DNA: TGTGCCACTAAGACTAGCGGGAGTCGAGAGCAGTACTTC
J: TRBJ1-3; D: TRBD1; size: -; V: TRBV28; CDR3: CASRDLQGALSGNTIYF; DNA: TGTGCCAGCAGGGACCTACAGGGGGCCTTATCTGGAAACACCATATATTTT
J: TRBJ2-5; D: -; size: -; V: TRBV9; CDR3: CASGPGGHPRETQYF; DNA: TGTGCCAGCGGACCCGGGGGACACCCCCGAGAGACCCAGTACTTC
J: TRBJ2-1; D: TRBD2; size: few; V: TRBV18; CDR3: CASSPLAGGLEQFF; DNA: TGTGCCAGCTCACCGTTAGCGGGAGGGCTTGAGCAGTTCTTC
J: TRBJ2-2; D: TRBD2; size: -; V: TRBV5-1; CDR3: CASSLSPSGTSGSPNTGELFF; DNA: TGCGCCAGCAGCTTGTCCCCCTCCGGGACTAGCGGGAGCCCGAACACCGGGGAGCTGTTTTTT